A single sample gave rise to the 20 T cell receptor beta chains below, sequenced in a study of blood T cell repertoires in COVID-19. Using immunoSEQ multiplex PCR, the repertoire was profiled, and TCRdb retains in-frame clones only, with some absent. In the table there are about 180,000 clones, over 70% of which are singletons. Input material: peripheral blood. The receptors were gathered from a woman aged 40-49 years with COVID-19, enrolled during active disease.

This chain joins TRBV5-5 and TRBJ1-4; D is undetermined. V lost 5 bases and J lost 2, with 7 bases in between. Germline V gene data show CDR1 as SGHKS and CDR2 as YYEKEE (reference sequence). The CDR3 contains 13 residues. The CDR3 region is CASSRYTNEKLFF. In DNA, the CDR3 is TGTGCCAGCAGTCGCTACACTAATGAAAAACTGTTTTTT.

Sample share makes this clone medium-sized. V is TRBV19 and J is TRBJ1-5, with D perhaps TRBD1 (6 bases). Germline CDR1 LNHDA, CDR2 SQIVND (reference sequence). The V and J ends lost 7 bases and 7 bases respectively, with 17 bases between them. This CDR3 contains 14 residues. CDR3 nucleotide sequence: TGTGCCAGTAACGAGCGGGGGCTGGGACAGCCCCAGCATTTT. Protein: CASNERGLGQPQHF.

The chain joins TRBV18 to TRBJ2-7; D ambiguous. There are 12 residues in the CDR3. V shed 2 bases and J shed 6 bases, with 8 bases lying between them. The germline gives CDR1 KGHSH, CDR2 LQKENI. CDR3 region: CASSPGPTEQYF. DNA for the CDR3: TGTGCCAGCTCACCAGGGCCGACCGAGCAGTACTTC.

This chain uses TRBV7-9 with TRBJ2-1; TRBD2 aligns across 8 bases. This CDR3 contains 17 residues. V lost 3 bases and J lost 1; bases outside the gene matches: 8. Germline V lookup: CDR1 SEHNR, CDR2 FQNEAQ (reference sequence). As DNA, the CDR3 is TGTGCCAGCAGCTTCGCGGGGGGCCCTGGGTCCTACAATGAGCAGTTCTTC. Its protein is CASSFAGGPGSYNEQFF.

The chain employs TRBV11-3 and TRBJ2-1, with TRBD2 matching 8 bases. Germline V gene sequence: CDR1 SGHNT, CDR2 YENEEA. The length of the CDR3 is 17 residues. V dropped 5 bases and J dropped 7; count of bases not matched to a gene: 16. The chain's CDR3 is CASSGGGREALGNEQFF. The DNA for the CDR3 is TGTGCCAGCAGCGGCGGAGGGCGGGAGGCTTTGGGGAATGAGCAGTTCTTC.

The V call is TRBV6-5, the J call TRBJ2-3, with 8 bases aligning to TRBD2. The CDR3 contains 15 residues. With 7 bases clipped from V and 6 bases from J, the junction kept 12 bases outside the gene matches. Germline V CDR1 and CDR2: MNHEY, SVGAGI. The CDR3 coding sequence is TGTGCCAGCACCCCGGGACTAGGGACACCGGATACGCAGTATTTT. Its translation is CASTPGLGTPDTQYF.

The rearrangement links TRBV5-5 to TRBJ2-7; 11 nucleotides agree with TRBD1. This CDR3 spans 13 amino acids. V trimming: 9 bases; J trimming: 7 bases; junction bases outside the gene matches: 9. CDR1 and CDR2 from the germline V gene are SGHKS and YYEKEE (reference sequence). For the CDR3, the DNA is TGTGCCACAACCGGGACAGGGGGTGGAGAGCAGTACTTC. It specifies CATTGTGGGEQYF.

The V call is TRBV6-2 or TRBV6-3, the J call TRBJ2-5; the D gene is possibly TRBD2 (6 bases). The germline gives CDR1 MNHEY, CDR2 SVGEGT. The CDR3 consists of 14 residues. V gave up 2 bases and J gave up 4 bases, with 11 bases separating them. The CDR3 region has the DNA TGTGCCAGCAGTTACGGGGGGTGGGGAGAGACCCAGTACTTC. The encoded protein is CASSYGGWGETQYF.

This chain uses TRBV4-2 with TRBJ2-3; 9 bases are a match to TRBD2. J gave up 6 bases and V 5 bases, and 12 bases lay outside the gene matches. The CDR3 spans 16 residues. Germline-derived CDR1 and CDR2 are LGHNA and YNFKEQ. CDR3 sequence (DNA): TGTGCCAGCAGCGGGGATCTAGCGGGAACCGCGGATACGCAGTATTTT. This codes for CASSGDLAGTADTQYF.

V usage is TRBV5-1 and J usage is TRBJ2-3; 14 bases line up with TRBD2. This CDR3 comprises 16 residues. J lost 5 bases, V lost 3 bases, and 5 bases had no gene match. Germline CDR1 reads SGHRS; CDR2 reads YFSETQ. The CDR3 reads CASSWRGLAGEDTQYF. CDR3 DNA sequence: TGCGCCAGCAGCTGGCGGGGACTAGCGGGAGAAGATACGCAGTATTTT.

This chain links TRBV9 with TRBJ2-5, with TRBD2 as a possible D gene (6 bases). The V end was cut by 1 base, the J end by 2 bases, with 9 bases between. This CDR3 is 14 amino acids long. From germline, CDR1 is SGDLS and CDR2 YYNGEE. Here the CDR3 reads CASSVWAGQETQYF. CDR3 DNA sequence: TGTGCCAGCAGCGTATGGGCGGGACAAGAGACCCAGTACTTC.

The chain is built from TRBV10-3 and TRBJ1-1; 8 bases are a match to TRBD1. V shed 5 bases and J 5 bases; nucleotides not matched to a gene: 7. This CDR3 contains 14 residues. CDR1 ENHRY and CDR2 SYGVKD come from the germline V gene. The CDR3: CAISFQGAGTEAFF. Here the CDR3 DNA reads TGTGCCATCAGTTTCCAGGGGGCCGGGACTGAAGCTTTCTTT.

The V and J genes are TRBV6-5 and TRBJ1-1, with unresolved D. From germline, CDR1 is MNHEY and CDR2 SVGAGI. V shed 8 bases and J shed 5 bases, with 18 bases lying between them. The CDR3 runs 14 residues. The CDR3 DNA sequence: TGTGCCAGCGGTCTTAACTTCAGAGGAACTGAAGCTTTCTTT. Residues: CASGLNFRGTEAFF.

The chain carries TRBV3-1 (or the pseudogene TRBV3-2) and TRBJ1-5; no clear D gene. The germline gives CDR1 LGHDT, CDR2 YNNKEL (reference sequence). V shed 4 bases and J shed 1 base, with 5 bases lying between them. CDR3 length: 13 residues. Here the CDR3 DNA reads TGTGCCAGCAGCCTTGGCAGCAATCAGCCCCAGCATTTT. This sequence encodes CASSLGSNQPQHF.

This clone was counted a few times. J is TRBJ1-5 and V is TRBV27, with D possibly TRBD1 on 5 matching bases. Germline CDR1 reads MNHEY; CDR2 reads SMNVEV (reference sequence). The CDR3 is 17 amino acids. Deletions cut 4 bases from V and 2 bases from J, with 18 bases between. The CDR3 bases are TGTGCCAGCAGTTCGCGGGCCCCGGGGGGTGGCAATCAGCCCCAGCATTTT. Encoded protein: CASSSRAPGGGNQPQHF.

This clone was found once. The chain employs TRBV2 and TRBJ2-6; D remains unclear. Germline lookup yields CDR1 SNHLY and CDR2 FYNNEI. Deletions cut 6 bases from V and 0 bases from J, with 6 bases between. The CDR3 sequence is 14 residues long. The CDR3 nucleotides are TGTGCCAGCAGAACACGCTCTGGGGCCAACGTCCTGACTTTC. Translated, it gives CASRTRSGANVLTF.

V gene TRBV15 combines with J gene TRBJ2-5; 13 bases are shared with TRBD2. J gave up 5 bases and V 8 bases, and 8 bases lay outside the gene matches. This CDR3 region has 15 residues. Germline values: CDR1 LNHNV, CDR2 YYDKDF (reference sequence). The CDR3 loop reads CATQGLAGDGETQYF. Written as DNA, the CDR3 is TGTGCCACCCAAGGACTAGCGGGAGATGGGGAGACCCAGTACTTC. Drawing the rest from reference TRBV15 and TRBJ2-5, the complete variable domain is DAMVIQNPRYQVTQFGKPVTLSCSQTLNHNVMYWYQQKSSQAPKLLFHYYDKDFNNEADTPDNFQSRRPNTSFCFLDIRSPGLGDTAMYLCATQGLAGDGETQYFGPGTRLLVL.

V usage is TRBV6-5 and J usage is TRBJ1-2, with unresolved D. This CDR3 spans 16 amino acids. Germline V gene data show CDR1 as MNHEY and CDR2 as SVGAGI. Trimming left V 2 bases short and J 8 bases short, with 21 bases between. The CDR3 DNA reads as TGTGCCAGCAGTTACACCCACTTAGAGGCCTTTCGAGGCTACACCTTC. This gives the protein CASSYTHLEAFRGYTF.

V and J are TRBV18 and TRBJ2-2; TRBD1 agrees at 7 bases. In germline, CDR1 is KGHSH, CDR2 LQKENI. The V and J ends lost 6 bases and 1 base, in that order; junction bases with no gene match: 5. The CDR3 has 15 amino acids. The CDR3 region has the DNA TGTGCCAGCTCGCCGGGACAGAAGAACACCGGGGAGCTGTTTTTT. Amino acids: CASSPGQKNTGELFF.

This clone has only one observation. The chain joins TRBV6-5 to TRBJ1-4; the D is unclear. Germline values: CDR1 MNHEY, CDR2 SVGAGI. Between the trimmed V and J ends, which lost 3 bases and 7 bases, there was a span of 12 bases. The CDR3 is made up of 14 amino acids. CDR3 sequence reads: CASSYMRRGEKLFF. CDR3 sequence (DNA): TGTGCCAGCAGTTATATGAGGAGAGGTGAAAAACTGTTTTTT.